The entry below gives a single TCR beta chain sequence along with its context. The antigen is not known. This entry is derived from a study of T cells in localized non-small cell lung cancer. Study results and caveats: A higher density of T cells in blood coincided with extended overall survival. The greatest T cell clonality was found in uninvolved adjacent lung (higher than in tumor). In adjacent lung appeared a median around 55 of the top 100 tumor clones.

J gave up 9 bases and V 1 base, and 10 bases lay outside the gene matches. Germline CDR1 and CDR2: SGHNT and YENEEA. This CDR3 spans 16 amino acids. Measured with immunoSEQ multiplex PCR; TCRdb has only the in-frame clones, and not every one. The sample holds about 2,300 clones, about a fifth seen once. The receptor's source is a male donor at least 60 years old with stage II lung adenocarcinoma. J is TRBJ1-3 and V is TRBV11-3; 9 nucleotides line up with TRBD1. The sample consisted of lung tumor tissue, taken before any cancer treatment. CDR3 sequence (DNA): TGTGCCAGCAGCTTAGGCTACGGGGACAGGGCATCCACCATATATTTT. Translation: CASSLGYGDRASTIYF.